The rows below give T cell receptor beta chains drawn from one sample of a study of blood T cell repertoires in COVID-19. Libraries were prepared by immunoSEQ multiplex PCR; TCRdb keeps only in-frame clonotypes and omits some of them. The sample includes 250,000 to 350,000 clones, 89% of them seen just once. The specimen was peripheral blood. All receptors derive from a woman between 55 and 75 years old with acute or convalescent COVID-19. The CDR3 runs from the conserved cysteine through the conserved F or W. Fields, in order: clone size, CDR3 length, V gene, D gene, J gene, CDR3 protein, CDR3 DNA. The D gene is left open where the match is weak. A row's size may be missing; if present it is once, few, many or a size class.

size: once; length: 16; V: TRBV6-2/TRBV6-3; D: TRBD2; J: TRBJ2-7; CDR3: CASSRLAGSSSYEQYF; DNA: TGTGCCAGCAGCCGGTTAGCGGGGTCATCCTCCTACGAGCAGTACTTC
size: .; length: 17; V: TRBV4-1; D: TRBD1; J: TRBJ1-2; CDR3: CASSQENRGRPNYGYTF; DNA: TGCGCCAGCAGCCAAGAAAACAGGGGGCGGCCTAACTATGGCTACACCTTC
size: .; length: 15; V: TRBV2; D: .; J: TRBJ2-2; CDR3: CASSEVVGVTGELFF; DNA: TGTGCCAGCAGTGAAGTGGTAGGGGTCACCGGGGAGCTGTTTTTT
size: .; length: 15; V: TRBV9; D: TRBD1; J: TRBJ1-6; CDR3: CASSVGDRGTSPLHF; DNA: TGTGCCAGCAGCGTAGGCGACAGGGGGACTTCACCCCTCCACTTT
size: .; length: 16; V: TRBV11-2; D: TRBD1; J: TRBJ2-2; CDR3: CASSRRDRVNTGELFF; DNA: TGTGCCAGCAGCCGCCGGGACAGGGTTAACACCGGGGAGCTGTTTTTT
size: .; length: 18; V: TRBV28; D: .; J: TRBJ2-7; CDR3: CASSSWISLADISYEQYF; DNA: TGTGCCAGCAGTTCCTGGATTTCGTTGGCGGACATCTCCTACGAGCAGTACTTC
size: .; length: 13; V: TRBV28; D: .; J: TRBJ1-2; CDR3: CASRKGVFYGYTF; DNA: TGTGCCAGCAGGAAAGGGGTTTTCTATGGCTACACCTTC
size: .; length: 11; V: TRBV6-2/TRBV6-3; D: .; J: TRBJ2-7; CDR3: CASSYSREQYF; DNA: TGTGCCAGCAGTTACTCGAGAGAGCAGTACTTC
size: .; length: 16; V: TRBV19; D: .; J: TRBJ1-3; CDR3: CASSTATVFSGNTIYF; DNA: TGTGCCAGTAGTACTGCGACAGTTTTCTCTGGAAACACCATATATTTT
size: .; length: 16; V: TRBV7-9; D: .; J: TRBJ1-4; CDR3: CASSTSGVGTNEKLFF; DNA: TGTGCCAGCAGCACCAGCGGGGTTGGTACTAATGAAAAACTGTTTTTT
size: .; length: 15; V: TRBV29-1; D: .; J: TRBJ1-1; CDR3: CSVESTRVLNTEAFF; DNA: TGCAGCGTTGAGTCCACCAGGGTTTTGAACACTGAAGCTTTCTTT
size: .; length: 16; V: TRBV9; D: .; J: TRBJ2-5; CDR3: CASSVGSEGLGETQYF; DNA: TGTGCCAGCAGCGTCGGTTCAGAGGGTCTAGGGGAGACCCAGTACTTC
size: .; length: 15; V: TRBV18; D: TRBD1; J: TRBJ1-1; CDR3: CASSPGQAPNTEAFF; DNA: TGTGCCAGCTCCCCAGGACAGGCTCCGAACACTGAAGCTTTCTTT
size: .; length: 16; V: TRBV19; D: .; J: TRBJ1-5; CDR3: CASSQFVGRGSQPQHF; DNA: TGTGCCAGTAGCCAGTTCGTAGGTCGGGGGAGCCAGCCCCAGCATTTT
size: .; length: 15; V: TRBV24-1; D: TRBD1; J: TRBJ1-2; CDR3: CATSERQGAKDGYTF; DNA: TGTGCCACCAGTGAGAGACAGGGGGCGAAGGATGGCTACACCTTC
size: .; length: 15; V: TRBV7-8; D: .; J: TRBJ1-2; CDR3: CASSSLEGPHYGYTF; DNA: TGTGCCAGCAGCTCGCTGGAGGGGCCCCACTATGGCTACACCTTC
size: .; length: 17; V: TRBV5-1; D: .; J: TRBJ1-3; CDR3: CASSLGTSGVSGNTIYF; DNA: TGCGCCAGCAGCTTGGGAACTTCGGGGGTCTCTGGAAACACCATATATTTT
size: .; length: 13; V: TRBV21-1; D: .; J: TRBJ2-1; CDR3: CAREAEGHYEQFF; DNA: TGTGCCAGGGAAGCTGAGGGACACTATGAGCAGTTCTTC
size: .; length: 16; V: TRBV15; D: TRBD1; J: TRBJ1-2; CDR3: CATSRRTGGFGYGYTF; DNA: TGTGCCACCAGCAGACGGACAGGGGGCTTTGGCTATGGCTACACCTTC
size: .; length: 17; V: TRBV27; D: TRBD2; J: TRBJ2-6; CDR3: CASGAWAGGPGANVLTF; DNA: TGTGCCAGCGGCGCCTGGGCGGGAGGGCCCGGGGCCAACGTCCTGACTTTC
size: once; length: 15; V: TRBV6-5; D: .; J: TRBJ2-7; CDR3: CASSFVRADYYEQYF; DNA: TGTGCCAGCAGCTTCGTGAGGGCAGACTACTACGAGCAGTACTTC
size: .; length: 13; V: TRBV29-1; D: TRBD1; J: TRBJ1-2; CDR3: CSADGQGAYGYTF; DNA: TGCAGCGCAGATGGACAGGGGGCCTATGGCTACACCTTC
size: .; length: 15; V: TRBV5-4; D: TRBD1; J: TRBJ1-1; CDR3: CASSLWDRGPTEAFF; DNA: TGTGCCAGCAGCTTGTGGGACAGGGGTCCCACTGAAGCTTTCTTT
size: .; length: 15; V: TRBV4-3; D: TRBD2; J: TRBJ2-3; CDR3: CASSQDGGRTDTQYF; DNA: TGCGCCAGCAGCCAAGACGGGGGGAGGACAGATACGCAGTATTTT